This T cell receptor beta chain is from a study of T cells in Graves' hyperthyroidism and ophthalmopathy. Ophthalmopathy in the patients scored at least 3 on Clinical Activity Score and at least 4 on NOSPECS grade, lasting under 3 months. Overall study findings and caveats: In validation, the model predicted ophthalmopathy. These predictions came a median 6.5 months before onset.

Details on this clonotype: Its antigen is not known.

The CDR3 runs to 15 residues. V shed 0 bases and J shed 4 bases, with 9 bases lying between them. Germline-derived CDR1 and CDR2 are MNHEY and SMNVEV (reference sequence). TCR beta CDR3 region amplification was performed from RNA transcripts. The study used the HTBI primer set for a first-round RT-PCR of the TCR CDR3. A single record per CDR3 protein comes from TCRdb applying MiXCR to the multiplex PCR reads. The top ten clones hold more than 3% of a sample with a few hundred thousand distinct CDR3 sequences, more than 15% of them seen once. The TCR comes from a woman in her thirties or forties with Graves' ophthalmopathy. The sample consisted of blood. The V gene is TRBV27, the J gene TRBJ2-2; a possible D gene is TRBD2 (5 bases). The chain's CDR3 is CASSLSAEGTGELFF. The CDR3 bases are TGTGCCAGCAGTTTATCGGCCGAGGGCACCGGGGAGCTGTTTTTT.